A single T cell receptor beta chain is shown here with its context. This record belongs to a study of T cells after yellow fever vaccination. Conversion of TCR transcripts into cDNA relied on 5'RACE template switching, which added a universal primer site and UMIs. TCRdb reprocessed the 5' RACE reads with MiXCR, giving one entry per CDR3 protein. Of over 300,000 distinct CDR3 sequences detected, less than 4.5% appear once; the ten largest clones hold 23%. V lost 6 bases and J lost 5, with 8 bases in between. CDR3 length: 12 residues. CDR1 and CDR2 from the germline V gene are MNHEY and SVGEGT. This chain uses TRBV6-2 or TRBV6-3 with TRBJ2-4, with D possibly being TRBD1 (6 bases). This receptor was identified in a man between 18 and 29 years old who received the YFV17D yellow fever vaccine. Sequenced material: PBMCs, taken on the day of the yellow fever booster vaccination. This chain's CDR3 is CASSWGQNIQYF. CDR3 bases: TGTGCCAGCAGCTGGGGGCAAAACATTCAGTACTTC.